This T cell receptor (beta chain) is from a study of OX40 agonist ivuxolimab in advanced cancers. Study-level information: Hepatocellular carcinoma, melanoma, renal cell or head and neck cancer was diagnosed in the dose-escalation patients.

Germline CDR1 is MNHEY and CDR2 is SMNVEV (reference sequence). CDR3 length: 13 amino acids. V shed 5 bases, J shed 7 bases, and the junction held 5 bases outside the gene matches. Assay: immunoSEQ multiplex PCR; the TCRdb copy retains only in-frame clones and omits some. The data contain 45,000 to 50,000 clones, about nine tenths of them singletons. This specimen consisted of CD4+ or CD8+ T cells sorted from blood, obtained in a trial of the OX40 agonist ivuxolimab. This sequence originates from an adult with an advanced solid tumor such as melanoma, head and neck, liver or kidney cancer. This rearrangement joins TRBV27 to TRBJ2-7; 10 bases are a match to TRBD1. The CDR3 DNA is TGTGCCAGCAGTCCCGGGACAGGGGCTGAGCAGTACTTC. It translates to CASSPGTGAEQYF.